The text below deals with one T cell receptor beta chain. The J segment lost 12 bases and the V segment lost 8 bases, leaving 16 bases of the junction unmatched. Germline assignment: CDR1 LNHDA and CDR2 SQIVND (reference sequence). The CDR3 length is 15 residues. The data originate from a study of T cell changes during pregnancy in multiple sclerosis. TCRdb's copy holds only in-frame clones and misses some; the assay was immunoSEQ multiplex PCR. The table includes around 50,000 clones, about 92% detected once. Sequenced material: CD4+ T cells from peripheral blood mononuclear cells, taken after pregnancy. The sequence was collected from a female donor in good health, enrolled as a control in a pregnancy study. V usage is TRBV19 and J usage is TRBJ2-6; TRBD1 agrees at 7 bases. The chain's CDR3 is CASGVGTGQVSVLTF. The CDR3 bases are TGTGCCAGTGGAGTGGGAACAGGACAGGTCAGCGTCCTGACTTTC.